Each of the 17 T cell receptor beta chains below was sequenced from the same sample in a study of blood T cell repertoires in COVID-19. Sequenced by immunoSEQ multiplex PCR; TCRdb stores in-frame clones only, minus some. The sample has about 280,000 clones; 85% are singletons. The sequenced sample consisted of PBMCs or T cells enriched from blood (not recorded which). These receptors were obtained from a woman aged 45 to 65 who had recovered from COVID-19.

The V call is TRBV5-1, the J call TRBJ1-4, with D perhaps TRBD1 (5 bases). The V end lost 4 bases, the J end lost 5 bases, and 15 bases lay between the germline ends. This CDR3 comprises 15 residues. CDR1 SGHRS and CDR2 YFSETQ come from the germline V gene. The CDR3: CASSMGRPTNEKLFF. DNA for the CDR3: TGCGCCAGCAGCATGGGGCGGCCGACGAATGAAAAACTGTTTTTT. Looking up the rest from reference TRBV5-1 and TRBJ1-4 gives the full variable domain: KAGVTQTPRYLIKTRGQQVTLSCSPISGHRSVSWYQQTPGQGLQFLFEYFSETQRNKGNFPGRFSGRQFSNSRSEMNVSTLELGDSALYLCASSMGRPTNEKLFFGSGTQLSVL.

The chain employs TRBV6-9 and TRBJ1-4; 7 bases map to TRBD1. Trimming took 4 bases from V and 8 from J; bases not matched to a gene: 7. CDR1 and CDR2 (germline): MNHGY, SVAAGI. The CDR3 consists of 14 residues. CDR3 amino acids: CASSSGTVQEKLFF. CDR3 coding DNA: TGTGCCAGCAGTTCCGGGACAGTACAGGAAAAACTGTTTTTT.

CDR3 amino acids: CASSLRLFEQGNYEQYF. Here the CDR3 DNA reads TGTGCCAGCAGTTTACGACTCTTCGAACAGGGGAACTACGAGCAGTACTTC. V and J are TRBV28 and TRBJ2-7; 7 bases are a match to TRBD1. Germline V gene lookup returns CDR1 MDHEN and CDR2 SYDVKM. V dropped 2 bases and J dropped 3; count of bases not matched to a gene: 13. The CDR3 is 17 residues long.

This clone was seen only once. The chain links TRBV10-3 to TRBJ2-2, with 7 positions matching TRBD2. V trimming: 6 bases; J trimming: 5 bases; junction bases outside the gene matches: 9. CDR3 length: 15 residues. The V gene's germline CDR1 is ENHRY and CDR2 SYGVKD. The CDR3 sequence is CAIRVGAGLTGELFF. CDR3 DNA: TGTGCCATCAGGGTCGGAGCGGGGCTGACCGGGGAGCTGTTTTTT.

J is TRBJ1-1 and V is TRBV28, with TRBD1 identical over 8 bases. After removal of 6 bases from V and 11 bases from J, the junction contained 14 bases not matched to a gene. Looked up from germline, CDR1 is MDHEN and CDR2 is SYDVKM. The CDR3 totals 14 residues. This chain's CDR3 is CASSLLDRGHRAFF. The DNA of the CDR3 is TGTGCCAGCAGCCTCCTAGACAGGGGTCACAGGGCTTTCTTT.

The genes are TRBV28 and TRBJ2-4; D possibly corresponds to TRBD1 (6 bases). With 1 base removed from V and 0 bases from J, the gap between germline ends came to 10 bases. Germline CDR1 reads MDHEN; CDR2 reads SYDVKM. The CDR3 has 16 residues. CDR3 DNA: TGTGCCAGCAGTTTATCTAGGGGGAAAGCCAAAAACATTCAGTACTTC. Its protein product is CASSLSRGKAKNIQYF. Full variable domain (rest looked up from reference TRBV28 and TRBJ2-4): DVKVTQSSRYLVKRTGEKVFLECVQDMDHENMFWYRQDPGLGLRLIYFSYDVKMKEKGDIPEGYSVSREKKERFSLILESASTNQTSMYLCASSLSRGKAKNIQYFGAGTRLSVL.

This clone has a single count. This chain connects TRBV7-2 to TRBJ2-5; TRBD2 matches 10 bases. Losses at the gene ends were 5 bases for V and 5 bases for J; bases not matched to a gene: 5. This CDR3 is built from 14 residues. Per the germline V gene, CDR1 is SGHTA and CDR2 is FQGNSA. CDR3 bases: TGTGCCAGCAGCACCCAGCGGGGGGGGGAGACCCAGTACTTC. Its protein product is CASSTQRGGETQYF.

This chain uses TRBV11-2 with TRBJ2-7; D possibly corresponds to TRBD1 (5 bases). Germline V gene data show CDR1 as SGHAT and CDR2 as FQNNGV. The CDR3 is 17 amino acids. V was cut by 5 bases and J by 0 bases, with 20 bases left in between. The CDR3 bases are TGTGCCAGCAGCCCACGGGTAGGACGACAGAGCTCCTACGAGCAGTACTTC. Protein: CASSPRVGRQSSYEQYF.

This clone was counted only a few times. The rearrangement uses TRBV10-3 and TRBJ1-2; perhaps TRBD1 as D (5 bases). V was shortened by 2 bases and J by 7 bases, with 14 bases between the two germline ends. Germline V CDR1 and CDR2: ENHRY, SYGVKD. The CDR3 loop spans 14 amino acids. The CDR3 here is CAISEIREGPGYTF. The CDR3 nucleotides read TGTGCCATCAGTGAGATCAGGGAAGGTCCTGGCTACACCTTC.

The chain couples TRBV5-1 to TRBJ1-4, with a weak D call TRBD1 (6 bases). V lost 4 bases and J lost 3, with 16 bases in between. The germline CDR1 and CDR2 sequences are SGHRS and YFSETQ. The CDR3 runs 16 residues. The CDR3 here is CASSLGWGLANEKLFF. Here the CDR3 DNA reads TGCGCCAGCAGCCTGGGTTGGGGGCTGGCTAATGAAAAACTGTTTTTT. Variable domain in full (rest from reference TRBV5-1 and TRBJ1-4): KAGVTQTPRYLIKTRGQQVTLSCSPISGHRSVSWYQQTPGQGLQFLFEYFSETQRNKGNFPGRFSGRQFSNSRSEMNVSTLELGDSALYLCASSLGWGLANEKLFFGSGTQLSVL.

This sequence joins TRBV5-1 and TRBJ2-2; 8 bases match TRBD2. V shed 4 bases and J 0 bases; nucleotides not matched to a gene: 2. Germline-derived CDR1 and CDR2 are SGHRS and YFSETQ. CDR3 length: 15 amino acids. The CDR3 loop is CASSISGANTGELFF. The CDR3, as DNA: TGCGCCAGCAGCATTAGCGGGGCGAACACCGGGGAGCTGTTTTTT.

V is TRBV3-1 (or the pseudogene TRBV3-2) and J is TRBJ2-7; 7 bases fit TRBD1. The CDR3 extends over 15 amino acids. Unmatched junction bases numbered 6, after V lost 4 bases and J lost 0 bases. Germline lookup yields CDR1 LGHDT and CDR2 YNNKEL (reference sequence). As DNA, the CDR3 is TGTGCCAGCAGCCGGAAGGGACAGTCCTCCTACGAGCAGTACTTC. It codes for CASSRKGQSSYEQYF.

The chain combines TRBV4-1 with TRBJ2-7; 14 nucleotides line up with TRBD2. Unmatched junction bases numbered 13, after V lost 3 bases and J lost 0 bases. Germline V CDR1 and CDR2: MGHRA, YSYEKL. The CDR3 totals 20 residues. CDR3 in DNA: TGCGCCAGCAGCCAGGGGCCAGGGACTAGCGGGAGATGGGGCTCCTACGAGCAGTACTTC. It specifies CASSQGPGTSGRWGSYEQYF.

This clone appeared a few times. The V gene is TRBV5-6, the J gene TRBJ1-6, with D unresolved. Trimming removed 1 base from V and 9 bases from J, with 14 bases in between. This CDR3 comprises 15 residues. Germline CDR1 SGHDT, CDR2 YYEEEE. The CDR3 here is CASSLTNSRSSPLHF. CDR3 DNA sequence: TGTGCCAGCAGCTTGACCAACAGTAGAAGTTCACCCCTCCACTTT.

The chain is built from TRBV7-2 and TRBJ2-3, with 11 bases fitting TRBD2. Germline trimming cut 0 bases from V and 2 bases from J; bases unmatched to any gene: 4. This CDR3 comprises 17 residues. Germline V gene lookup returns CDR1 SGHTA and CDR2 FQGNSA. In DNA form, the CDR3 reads TGTGCCAGCAGCTTAGCGCCTAGCGGGGGGACCACAGATACGCAGTATTTT. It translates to CASSLAPSGGTTDTQYF.

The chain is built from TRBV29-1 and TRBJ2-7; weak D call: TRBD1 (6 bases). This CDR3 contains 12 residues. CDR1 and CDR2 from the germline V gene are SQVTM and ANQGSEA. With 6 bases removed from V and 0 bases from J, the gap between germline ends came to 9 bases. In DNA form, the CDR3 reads TGCAGCGTACAGGGTAACTCCTACGAGCAGTACTTC. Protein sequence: CSVQGNSYEQYF.

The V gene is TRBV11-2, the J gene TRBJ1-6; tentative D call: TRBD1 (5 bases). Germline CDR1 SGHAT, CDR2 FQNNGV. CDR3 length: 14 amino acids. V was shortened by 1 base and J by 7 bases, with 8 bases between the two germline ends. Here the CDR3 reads CASSLGGVNSPLHF. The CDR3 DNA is TGTGCCAGCAGCTTAGGGGGGGTAAATTCACCCCTCCACTTT.